The rows below give T cell receptor beta chains drawn from one sample of a study of identical twins. TCRdb re-called the 5' RACE reads through MiXCR, storing one row per CDR3 protein. This table has around 960,000 distinct CDR3 sequences, about 12% appearing once. These same data were also listed under a study on yellow fever vaccine responses in identical twins.

The sample consisted of PBMCs. These receptors were taken from a woman between 18 and 29 years old in good health. Each CDR3 is given without its conserved first and last residue.

TRBV9,ASAGGLAVPDTQY
TRBV28,ASSSLPPNTGELF
TRBV4-1,ASSLSGGRNTGELF
TRBV12-3/TRBV12-4,ASSPPGQGLSYNEQF
TRBV3-1,ASSRGGNSYEQY
TRBV12-3/TRBV12-4,ASRPRWGLQETQY
TRBV20-1,SARDRAVSQPQH
TRBV7-2,ASSLDTPIGGELF
TRBV20-1,SASLAGASTDTQY
TRBV20-1,SASKRKNTGELF
TRBV7-2,ASSLGGTGGLGYT
TRBV28,ASSSGLAGERGYNEQF
TRBV2,ASSERRPTYEQY
TRBV5-1,ASSGLNDNEQF
TRBV5-1,ASSPTERGGTGELF
TRBV7-9,ASSSTQGGEPQH
TRBV27,ASSPYAGGATGELF
TRBV29-1,SVGRDRGPTEAF
TRBV24-1,ATSDFSAGAQETQY
TRBV20-1,SAVPPGLGGDTQY
TRBV24-1,ATSDLWSTGELF